The 9 T cell receptor beta chains reported below all come from one sample, sequenced in a study of blood T cell repertoires in COVID-19. Produced via immunoSEQ multiplex PCR; TCRdb's table is partial and in-frame only. The sample shows approximately 250,000 clones, 70% to 90% of them seen only once. The sample consisted of peripheral blood. The source of these receptors is a woman aged 55-70 years with COVID-19, enrolled during active disease.

The V gene is TRBV10-3, the J gene TRBJ1-1; maybe TRBD1 (5 bases). CDR3 length: 12 residues. V gave up 3 bases and J gave up 8 bases, with 10 bases separating them. Per the germline V gene, CDR1 is ENHRY and CDR2 is SYGVKD. Here the CDR3 DNA reads TGTGCCATCAGTGAAACAGGCTCCGAAGCTTTCTTT. As protein: CAISETGSEAFF.

The CDR3 DNA sequence: TGTGCCAGCAGTTCTGGACAGAATGGAAACACCATATATTTT. Residues: CASSSGQNGNTIYF. V is TRBV6-6 and J is TRBJ1-3, with D possibly being TRBD1 (6 bases). The CDR3 length is 14 residues. Per the germline V gene, CDR1 is MNHNY and CDR2 is SVGAGI (reference sequence). The V gene lost 4 bases and the J gene lost 3 bases, with 10 bases spanning the gap.

This chain links TRBV7-3 with TRBJ2-1; no definite D call. The CDR3 totals 13 residues. V was shortened by 2 bases and J by 5 bases, with 7 bases between the two germline ends. CDR1 SGHTA and CDR2 FQGTGA come from the germline V gene. The CDR3 DNA follows: TGTGCCAGCAGCTTAGGCTTAAACAATGAGCAGTTCTTC. Translation: CASSLGLNNEQFF.

V and J are TRBV24-1 and TRBJ2-2; perhaps TRBD2 as D (6 bases). Per the germline V gene, CDR1 is KGHDR and CDR2 is SFDVKD. Trimming removed 3 bases at V and 0 bases at J, with 16 bases between. CDR3 length: 18 residues. CDR3 in amino acids: CATSDPPPGTSNTGELFF. The CDR3 DNA sequence: TGTGCCACCAGTGATCCTCCCCCCGGGACTTCGAACACCGGGGAGCTGTTTTTT.

This clone turned up a few times. The chain links TRBV29-1 to TRBJ2-5, with 10 nucleotides matching TRBD2. V gave up 3 bases and J gave up 3 bases; unmatched junction bases: 4. Germline lookup yields CDR1 SQVTM and CDR2 ANQGSEA. This CDR3 is built from 14 residues. DNA of the CDR3: TGCAGCGTTGAGTCCAGCGGGAGGGAAGAGACCCAGTACTTC. Its translation is CSVESSGREETQYF.

The chain joins TRBV23-1 to TRBJ1-1, with 7 bases matching TRBD1. TRBV23-1 is classed as an ORF, of uncertain function. This CDR3 contains 16 residues. V lost 0 bases to trimming and J lost 1 base; unmatched junction nucleotides: 5. The CDR3 loop reads CASSQSGDRPNTEAFF. The CDR3 nucleotides read TGCGCCAGCAGTCAATCGGGGGACAGACCGAACACTGAAGCTTTCTTT.

This chain connects TRBV6-1 to TRBJ1-2; D gene uncertain. The ends were cut back, 1 base at V and 10 bases at J, with 10 bases in the middle. CDR3 length: 12 amino acids. The germline V gene has CDR1 MNHNS and CDR2 SASEGT. The CDR3 protein is CASSEVDNFYTF. Written as DNA, the CDR3 is TGTGCCAGCAGTGAAGTTGACAACTTCTACACCTTC.

The J gene is TRBJ2-2, the V gene TRBV7-9, with a tentative D call TRBD2 (5 bases). CDR1 is SEHNR, CDR2 FQNEAQ, per germline (reference sequence). This CDR3 contains 15 residues. The germline V and J ends were trimmed by 3 bases and 5 bases, with 13 bases remaining between them. The CDR3 is CASSFWNRGTGELFF. CDR3 nucleotides: TGTGCCAGCAGCTTTTGGAACAGAGGGACCGGGGAGCTGTTTTTT.

This chain links TRBV5-6 with TRBJ2-2; tentatively, D is TRBD2 (7 bases). Between the trimmed V and J ends, which lost 4 bases and 6 bases, there was a span of 13 bases. This CDR3 contains 14 residues. Looked up from germline, CDR1 is SGHDT and CDR2 is YYEEEE. DNA of the CDR3: TGTGCCAGCAGCCACCAAGGGGGGGCCGGGGAGCTGTTTTTT. It codes for CASSHQGGAGELFF.